The subject of this entry is one T cell receptor beta chain. This CDR3 region has 13 residues. Per the germline V gene, CDR1 is KGHSH and CDR2 is LQKENI. The ends lost 3 bases at V and 8 bases at J; junction bases unmatched: 2. Libraries were prepared by immunoSEQ multiplex PCR; TCRdb keeps only in-frame clonotypes and omits some of them. The sample records about 5,600 clones, roughly 82% being singletons. These data are taken from a study of tumor T cells in aggressive B-cell lymphoma. The chain links TRBV18 to TRBJ2-1, with TRBD2 matching over 9 bases. The sequence derives from an adult with diffuse large B cell lymphoma. The sequencing sample was made of tumor tissue. The chain's CDR3 is CASSPGTSYEQFF. Here the CDR3 DNA reads TGTGCCAGCTCACCGGGGACTAGCTATGAGCAGTTCTTC.